This entry lists 3 T cell receptor beta chains sequenced from one sample in a study of CXCR3-negative and CXCR3-positive naive CD8 T cells. General study findings and limits: The TRB CDR3s that CXCR3-positive naive cells carried were more hydrophobic than those of CXCR3-negative naive cells.

For these TCRs, the target antigens are not known. TRB cDNA libraries were made by UMI-labeled 5' RACE. TCRdb re-called the 5' RACE reads and catalogs CDR3 proteins one per entry, DNA excluded. The sample data list 150,000 or so distinct CDR3 sequences. The specimen was naive CXCR3+ CD8+ T cells from blood. Specified subset: CD45RO-CCR7+CD27+CD95- naive CD8+ T cells expressing CXCR3 (TNR3+). The receptor source for this set is a human donor in good health. Some clones in this sample may be carry-over from other donors' samples.

The J gene is TRBJ2-1, the V gene TRBV29-1; TCRdb's D call of TRBD2 is untestable without DNA. Germline CDR1 SQVTM, CDR2 ANQGSEA. The CDR3 length is 14 residues. CDR3 region: CSVASTRSRNEQFF.

The chain is built from TRBV28 and TRBJ2-5. The CDR3 extends over 13 amino acids. Germline values: CDR1 MDHEN, CDR2 SYDVKM. The CDR3 sequence is CASSLGDMETQYF.

The chain combines TRBV28 with TRBJ2-3. The CDR3 totals 13 residues. Germline assignment: CDR1 MDHEN and CDR2 SYDVKM. CDR3 residues: CASSLSPTDTQYF.